This TCR beta chain appears in the sequencing data of a study of blood T cell repertoires in COVID-19. Looking at the study overall: Both acute and convalescent COVID-19 samples were obtained from the United States, Italy and Spain. PBMCs, B-cell-depleted T cells, or T cells provided the cDNA or gDNA that made up the material.

Per the germline V gene, CDR1 is SGHRS and CDR2 is YFSETQ. CDR3 length: 16 amino acids. Germline trimming cut 1 base from V and 4 bases from J; bases unmatched to any gene: 8. Libraries were prepared by immunoSEQ multiplex PCR; TCRdb keeps only in-frame clonotypes and omits some of them. The repertoire consists of hundreds of thousands of clones, with about nine tenths occurring once and the leading ten covering about 3%. Enrollees, about 18 to 90 years old, lived in approximately 24 US areas. This chain connects TRBV5-1 to TRBJ1-1, with 9 bases that match TRBD1. Sequenced input: PBMCs or T cells enriched from blood (not recorded which). This clonotype was sampled from a woman aged 45 to 65 who had recovered from COVID-19. The CDR3 bases are TGCGCCAGCAGCTTGAAAACCGGGACAGGGCCCACTGAAGCTTTCTTT. Encoded protein: CASSLKTGTGPTEAFF.